This T cell receptor beta chain was profiled in a study of control samples from healthy donors and cancer patients. Here immunoSEQ multiplex PCR was the method, and the copy in TCRdb shows in-frame clones only, minus some. The table has roughly 140,000 clones, more than 85% seen once. The CDR3 spans 17 residues. Germline V lookup: CDR1 MDHEN, CDR2 SYDVKM. V shed 7 bases and J shed 5 bases, with 27 bases lying between them. Input material: blood. The chain links TRBV28 to TRBJ2-7; TRBD1 might be the D (7 bases). This sequence originates from a man aged 50 or older in good health. This chain's CDR3 is CASKSPRSSRGVNEQYF. For the CDR3, the DNA is TGTGCCAGCAAATCCCCTCGGTCGTCCAGGGGGGTCAACGAGCAGTACTTC.